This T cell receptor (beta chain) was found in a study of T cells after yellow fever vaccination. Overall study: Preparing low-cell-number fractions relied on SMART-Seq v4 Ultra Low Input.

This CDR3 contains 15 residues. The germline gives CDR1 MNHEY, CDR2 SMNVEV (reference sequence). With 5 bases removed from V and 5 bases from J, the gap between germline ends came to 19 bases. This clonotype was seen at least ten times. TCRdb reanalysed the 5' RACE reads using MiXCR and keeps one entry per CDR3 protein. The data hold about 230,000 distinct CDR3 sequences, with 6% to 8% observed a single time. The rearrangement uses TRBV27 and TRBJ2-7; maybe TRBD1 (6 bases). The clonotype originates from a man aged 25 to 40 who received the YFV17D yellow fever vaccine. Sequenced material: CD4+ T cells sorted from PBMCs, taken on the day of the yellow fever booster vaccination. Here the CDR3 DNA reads TGTGCCAGCAGTGCCGGGACATTCGGGCGCGACGAGCAGTACTTC. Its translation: CASSAGTFGRDEQYF.